Listed below are T cell receptor beta chains from one sample, sequenced in a study of control samples from healthy donors and cancer patients. The method was immunoSEQ multiplex PCR; TCRdb's version includes in-frame clones alone and lacks a portion of them. The repertoire holds 100,000 to 150,000 clones, with over 85% as singletons. The sequenced sample was blood. These receptors were obtained from a man in his late teens or twenties in good health. Both conserved end residues are part of each CDR3. The D gene is left open where the match is weak. Only part of the rows carry a size: once, few, many, or a class if the clone is expanded.

d_call	clone_size	cdr3_length	v_call	j_call	cdr3_aa	cdr3_nt
-	once	14	TRBV11-2	TRBJ2-2	CASSLQWNTGELFF	TGTGCCAGCAGCCTACAGTGGAACACCGGGGAGCTGTTTTTT
-	-	13	TRBV6-6	TRBJ1-2	CASSYPEMSGYTF	TGTGCCAGCAGTTACCCGGAGATGTCTGGCTACACCTTC
TRBD1	once	18	TRBV6-4	TRBJ2-7	CASSDSELDRGPSYEQYF	TGTGCCAGCAGTGACTCGGAGCTCGACAGGGGACCTTCCTACGAGCAGTACTTC
TRBD1	-	18	TRBV11-3	TRBJ2-2	CASSLDQWGTENTGELFF	TGTGCCAGCAGCTTAGATCAGTGGGGGACAGAAAACACCGGGGAGCTGTTTTTT
-	-	15	TRBV5-4	TRBJ2-7	CASGPLDALSYEQYF	TGTGCCAGCGGTCCTCTAGACGCGCTCTCCTACGAGCAGTACTTC
-	-	9	TRBV12-3/TRBV12-4	TRBJ2-7	CASMQEQYF	TGTGCCAGCATGCAAGAGCAGTACTTC
-	-	14	TRBV5-4	TRBJ2-2	CASSLDVYTGELFF	TGTGCCAGCAGCTTGGACGTGTACACCGGGGAGCTGTTTTTT
TRBD2	-	14	TRBV9	TRBJ2-7	CASSTGGGTYEQYF	TGTGCCAGCTCGACTGGGGGGGGGACCTACGAGCAGTACTTC
TRBD2	-	16	TRBV15	TRBJ2-7	CATSRDGAGGLHEQYF	TGTGCCACCAGCAGAGATGGAGCGGGGGGGTTACACGAGCAGTACTTC
TRBD2	-	16	TRBV2	TRBJ2-1	CASSASSGGAYNEQFF	TGTGCCAGCAGTGCCTCTAGCGGGGGGGCATACAATGAGCAGTTCTTC
-	-	13	TRBV5-1	TRBJ1-1	CASSFDGNTEAFF	TGCGCCAGCAGCTTCGACGGGAACACTGAAGCTTTCTTT
TRBD2	-	14	TRBV5-1	TRBJ2-7	CASHTGTTPYEQYF	TGCGCCAGCCATACCGGGACTACCCCCTACGAGCAGTACTTC
-	-	14	TRBV10-1	TRBJ1-2	CASSEGGRISGYTF	TGCGCCAGCAGTGAGGGGGGGAGGATTTCAGGCTACACCTTC
TRBD2	-	16	TRBV7-7	TRBJ2-1	CASSKGLAGVVGEQFF	TGTGCCAGCAGCAAGGGACTAGCGGGGGTCGTGGGTGAGCAGTTCTTC
-	few	12	TRBV4-1	TRBJ2-2	CASSQERGELFF	TGCGCCAGCAGCCAAGAACGCGGGGAGCTGTTTTTT
-	-	15	TRBV9	TRBJ2-7	CASSEDRPFSYEQYF	TGTGCCAGCAGCGAGGACAGACCCTTCTCCTACGAGCAGTACTTC
-	-	15	TRBV18	TRBJ2-5	CASGRIGAGQETQYF	TGTGCCAGCGGGAGGATCGGGGCAGGTCAAGAGACCCAGTACTTC
TRBD2	few	16	TRBV5-5	TRBJ2-3	CASSLSPGLEADTQYF	TGTGCCAGCAGCTTATCGCCGGGACTAGAGGCAGATACGCAGTATTTT
TRBD2	-	19	TRBV5-1	TRBJ2-3	CASSLIWRTLAGGIDTQYF	TGCGCCAGCAGCTTGATCTGGAGGACTCTAGCGGGGGGTATAGATACGCAGTATTTT
-	-	13	TRBV11-2	TRBJ1-2	CASSLMSYYGYTF	TGTGCCAGCAGCTTAATGTCTTACTATGGCTACACCTTC
-	-	16	TRBV10-1	TRBJ2-3	CASSESFRASTDTQYF	TGCGCCAGCAGTGAGTCGTTCAGGGCTAGCACAGATACGCAGTATTTT
TRBD1	-	16	TRBV2	TRBJ1-2	CASKTLRGDRGYGYTF	TGTGCCAGCAAGACACTAAGGGGTGACAGGGGCTATGGCTACACCTTC
-	-	12	TRBV2	TRBJ1-6	CASSPENSPLHF	TGTGCCAGCAGTCCAGAGAATTCACCCCTCCACTTT